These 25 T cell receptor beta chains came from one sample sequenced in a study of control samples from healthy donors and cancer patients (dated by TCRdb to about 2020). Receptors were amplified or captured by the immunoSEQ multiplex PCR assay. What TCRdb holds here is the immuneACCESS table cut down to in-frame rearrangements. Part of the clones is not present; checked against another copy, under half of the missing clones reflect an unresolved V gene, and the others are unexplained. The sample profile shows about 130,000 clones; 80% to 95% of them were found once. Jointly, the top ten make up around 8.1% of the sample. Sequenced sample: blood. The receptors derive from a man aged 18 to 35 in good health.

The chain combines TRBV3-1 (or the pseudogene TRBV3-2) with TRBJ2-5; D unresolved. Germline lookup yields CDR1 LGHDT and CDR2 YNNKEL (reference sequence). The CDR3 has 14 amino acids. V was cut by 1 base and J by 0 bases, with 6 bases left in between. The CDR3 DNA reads TGTGCCAGCAGCCAAGCTCCCTACCAAGAGACCCAGTACTTC. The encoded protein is CASSQAPYQETQYF.

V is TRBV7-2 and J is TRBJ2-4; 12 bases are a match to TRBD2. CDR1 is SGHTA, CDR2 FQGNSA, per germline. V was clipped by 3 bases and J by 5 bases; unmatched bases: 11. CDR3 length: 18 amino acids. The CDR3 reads CASSLGPLAGGSENIQYF. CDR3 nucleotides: TGTGCCAGCAGCTTGGGCCCACTAGCGGGGGGCTCTGAAAACATTCAGTACTTC.

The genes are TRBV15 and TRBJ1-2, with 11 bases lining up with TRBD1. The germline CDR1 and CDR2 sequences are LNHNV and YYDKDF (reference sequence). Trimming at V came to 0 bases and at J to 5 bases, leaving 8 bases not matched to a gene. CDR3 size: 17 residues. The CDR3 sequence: CATSREFLGTGGYGYTF. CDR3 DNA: TGTGCCACCAGCAGAGAATTCCTCGGGACAGGGGGGTATGGCTACACCTTC.

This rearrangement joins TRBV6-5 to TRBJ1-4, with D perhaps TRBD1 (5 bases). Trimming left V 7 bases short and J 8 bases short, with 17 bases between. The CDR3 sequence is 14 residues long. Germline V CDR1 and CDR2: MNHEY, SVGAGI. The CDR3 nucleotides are TGTGCCAGCATGAGGGACCTCGGTGCGGAAAAACTGTTTTTT. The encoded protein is CASMRDLGAEKLFF.

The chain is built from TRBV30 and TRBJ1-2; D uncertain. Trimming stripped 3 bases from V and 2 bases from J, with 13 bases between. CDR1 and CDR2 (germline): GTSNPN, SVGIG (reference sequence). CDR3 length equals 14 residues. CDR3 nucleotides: TGTGCCTGGAGCGAGACCGGGCGGAACTATGGCTACACCTTC. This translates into CAWSETGRNYGYTF.

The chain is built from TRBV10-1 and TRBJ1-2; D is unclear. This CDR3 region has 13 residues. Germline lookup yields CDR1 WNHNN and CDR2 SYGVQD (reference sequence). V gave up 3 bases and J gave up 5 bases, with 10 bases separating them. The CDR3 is CASSEGRPYGYTF. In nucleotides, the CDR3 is TGCGCCAGCAGTGAAGGCAGGCCTTATGGCTACACCTTC.

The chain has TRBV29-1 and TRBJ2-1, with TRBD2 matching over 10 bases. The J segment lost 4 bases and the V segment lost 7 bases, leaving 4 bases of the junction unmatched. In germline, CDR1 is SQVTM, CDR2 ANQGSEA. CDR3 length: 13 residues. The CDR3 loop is CSASLAGYNEQFF. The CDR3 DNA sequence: TGCAGCGCGTCACTAGCGGGATACAATGAGCAGTTCTTC.

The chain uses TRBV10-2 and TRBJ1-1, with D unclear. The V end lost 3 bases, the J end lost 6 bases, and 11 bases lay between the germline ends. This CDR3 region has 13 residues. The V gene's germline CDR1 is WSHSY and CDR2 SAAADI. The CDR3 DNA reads TGCGCCAGCAGTGATTGGAGTGGTGCTGAAGCTTTCTTT. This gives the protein CASSDWSGAEAFF.

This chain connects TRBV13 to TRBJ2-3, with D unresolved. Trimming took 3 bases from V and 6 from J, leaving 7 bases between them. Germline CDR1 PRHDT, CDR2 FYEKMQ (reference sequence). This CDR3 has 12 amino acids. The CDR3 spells CASSLYGDTQYF. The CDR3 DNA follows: TGTGCCAGCAGCTTGTACGGGGATACGCAGTATTTT.

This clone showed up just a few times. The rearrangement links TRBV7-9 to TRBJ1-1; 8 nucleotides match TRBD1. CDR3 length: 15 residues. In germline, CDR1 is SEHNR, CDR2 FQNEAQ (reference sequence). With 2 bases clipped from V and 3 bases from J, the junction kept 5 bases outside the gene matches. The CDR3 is CASSLLGTGDTEAFF. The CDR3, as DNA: TGTGCCAGCAGCTTATTAGGGACAGGCGACACTGAAGCTTTCTTT.

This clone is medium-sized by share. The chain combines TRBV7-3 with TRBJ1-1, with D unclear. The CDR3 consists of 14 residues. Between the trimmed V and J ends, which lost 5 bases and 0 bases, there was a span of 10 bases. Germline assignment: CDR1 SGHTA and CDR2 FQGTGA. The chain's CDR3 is CASSAEALNTEAFF. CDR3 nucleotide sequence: TGTGCCAGCAGCGCCGAGGCCTTGAACACTGAAGCTTTCTTT.

CDR3 region: CASSLVGRGSGNTIYF. CDR3 nucleotide sequence: TGTGCCAGCAGCTTAGTAGGTAGGGGAAGTGGAAACACCATATATTTT. V usage is TRBV11-2 and J usage is TRBJ1-3; TRBD1 is a possible D gene (5 bases). The CDR3 runs 16 residues. The germline gives CDR1 SGHAT, CDR2 FQNNGV. V lost 1 base and J lost 3, with 13 bases in between.

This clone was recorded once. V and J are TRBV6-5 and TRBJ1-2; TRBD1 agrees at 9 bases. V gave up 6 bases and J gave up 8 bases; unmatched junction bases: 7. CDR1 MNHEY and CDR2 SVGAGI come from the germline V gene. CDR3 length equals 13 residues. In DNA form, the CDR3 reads TGTGCCAGCAGGCCCAGGACAGGGGACGGCTACACCTTC. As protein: CASRPRTGDGYTF.

The CDR3 here is CASTPTWLDYEQYF. The CDR3 DNA reads TGTGCCAGCACCCCCACATGGCTGGACTACGAGCAGTACTTC. The chain joins TRBV25-1 to TRBJ2-7; the D is unclear. Germline values: CDR1 MGHDK, CDR2 SYGVNS. The CDR3 sequence is 14 residues long. Trimming left V 7 bases short and J 3 bases short, with 16 bases between.

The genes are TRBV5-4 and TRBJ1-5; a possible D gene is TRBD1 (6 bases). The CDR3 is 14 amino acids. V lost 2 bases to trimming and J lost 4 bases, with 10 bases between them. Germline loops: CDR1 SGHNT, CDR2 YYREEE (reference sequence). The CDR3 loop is CASSLRGGNQPQHF. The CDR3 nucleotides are TGTGCCAGCAGCTTAAGAGGGGGGAATCAGCCCCAGCATTTT. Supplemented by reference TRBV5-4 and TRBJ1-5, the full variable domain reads ETGVTQSPTHLIKTRGQQVTLRCSSQSGHNTVSWYQQALGQGPQFIFQYYREEENGRGNFPPRFSGLQFPNYSSELNVNALELDDSALYLCASSLRGGNQPQHFGDGTRLSIL.

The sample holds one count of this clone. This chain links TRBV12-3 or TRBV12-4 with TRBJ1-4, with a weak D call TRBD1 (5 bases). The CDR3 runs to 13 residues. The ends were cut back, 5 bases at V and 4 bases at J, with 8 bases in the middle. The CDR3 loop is CASSGGFNEKLFF. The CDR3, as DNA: TGTGCCAGCAGTGGGGGGTTTAATGAAAAACTGTTTTTT.

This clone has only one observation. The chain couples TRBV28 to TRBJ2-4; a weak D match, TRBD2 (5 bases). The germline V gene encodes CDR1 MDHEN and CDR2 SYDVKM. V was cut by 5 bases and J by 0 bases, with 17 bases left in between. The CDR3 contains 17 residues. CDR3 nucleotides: TGTGCCAGCAGTGGAGGTCGAGCCCACCTAGCCAAAAACATTCAGTACTTC. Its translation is CASSGGRAHLAKNIQYF.

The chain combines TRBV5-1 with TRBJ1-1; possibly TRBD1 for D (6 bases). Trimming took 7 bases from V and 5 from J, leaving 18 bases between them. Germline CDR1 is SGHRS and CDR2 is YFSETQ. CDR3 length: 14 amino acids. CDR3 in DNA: TGCGCCAGCGGCCGAGCCGGGACACCGACTGAAGCTTTCTTT. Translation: CASGRAGTPTEAFF.

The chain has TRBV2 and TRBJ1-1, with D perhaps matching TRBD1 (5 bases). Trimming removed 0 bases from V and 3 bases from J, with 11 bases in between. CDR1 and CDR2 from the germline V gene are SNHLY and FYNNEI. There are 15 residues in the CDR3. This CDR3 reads CASSEAAGLDTEAFF. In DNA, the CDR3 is TGTGCCAGCAGTGAAGCGGCAGGGCTCGACACTGAAGCTTTCTTT.

CDR3 nucleotides: TGTGCCAGCACCCTTGGACTAGCGGCGGGAACCGGGGAGCTGTTTTTT. The encoded protein is CASTLGLAAGTGELFF. This chain uses TRBV6-6 with TRBJ2-2, with 10 bases matching TRBD2. The V segment lost 7 bases and the J segment 5 bases; nucleotides outside the gene matches: 10. The germline CDR1 and CDR2 sequences are MNHNY and SVGAGI (reference sequence). This CDR3 contains 16 residues.

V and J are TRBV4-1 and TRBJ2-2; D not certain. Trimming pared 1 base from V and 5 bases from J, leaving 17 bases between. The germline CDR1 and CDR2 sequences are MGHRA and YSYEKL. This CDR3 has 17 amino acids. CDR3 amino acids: CASSQVDMGFGTGELFF. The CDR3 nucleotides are TGCGCCAGCAGCCAAGTGGATATGGGATTTGGGACCGGGGAGCTGTTTTTT.

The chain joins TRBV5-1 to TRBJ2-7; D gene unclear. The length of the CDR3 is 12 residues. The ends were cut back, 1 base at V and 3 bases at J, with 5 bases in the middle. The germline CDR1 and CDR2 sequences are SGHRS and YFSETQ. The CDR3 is CASSLYHYEQYF. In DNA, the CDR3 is TGCGCCAGCAGCTTGTATCACTACGAGCAGTACTTC.

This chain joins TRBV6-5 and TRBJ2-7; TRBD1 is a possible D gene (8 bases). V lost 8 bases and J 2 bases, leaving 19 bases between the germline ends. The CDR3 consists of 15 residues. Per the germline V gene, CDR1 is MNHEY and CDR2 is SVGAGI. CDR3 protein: CASRRYRGGPYEQYF. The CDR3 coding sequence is TGTGCCAGCCGAAGATACAGGGGGGGACCCTACGAGCAGTACTTC.

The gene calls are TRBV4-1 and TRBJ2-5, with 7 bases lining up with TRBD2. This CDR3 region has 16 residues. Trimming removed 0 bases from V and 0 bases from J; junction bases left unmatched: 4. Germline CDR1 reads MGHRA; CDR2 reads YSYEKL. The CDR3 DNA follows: TGCGCCAGCAGCCAAGAACCTAGCGGAGACCAAGAGACCCAGTACTTC. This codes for CASSQEPSGDQETQYF.

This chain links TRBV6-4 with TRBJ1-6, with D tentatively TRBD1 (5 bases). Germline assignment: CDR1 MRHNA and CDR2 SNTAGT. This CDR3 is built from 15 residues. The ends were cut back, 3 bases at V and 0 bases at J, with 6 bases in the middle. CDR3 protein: CASSEGVSYNSPLHF. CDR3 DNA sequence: TGTGCCAGCAGTGAAGGGGTCTCCTATAATTCACCCCTCCACTTT.